A selection of T cell receptor beta chains follows, all from one sample in a study of blood T cell repertoires in COVID-19. Method: immunoSEQ multiplex PCR; TCRdb's copy keeps in-frame clones and lacks some. This sample has 69,000 or so clones, with nearly 90% found just once. The sequenced sample consisted of peripheral blood. These TCRs come from a man in his fifties or sixties with acute or convalescent COVID-19. Each CDR3 is given with its conserved first and last residue. Each record gives: CDR3 DNA, CDR3 protein, J gene, D gene, V gene, clone size, CDR3 length. The D gene is left open where the match is weak. Only part of the rows carry a size: once, few, many, or a class if the clone is expanded.

TGTGCCAGCAGTTACTCTTCTAGCAGAGCCTACAATGAGCAGTTCTTC | CASSYSSSRAYNEQFF | TRBJ2-1 | NA | TRBV6-2/TRBV6-3 | NA | 16
TGTGCCAGCAGCTATTACAGCGGTGGCTACGAGCAGTACTTC | CASSYYSGGYEQYF | TRBJ2-7 | NA | TRBV6-2/TRBV6-3 | NA | 14
TGTGCCAGTAGTATAAATGGCCTCTCCTACGAGCAGTACTTC | CASSINGLSYEQYF | TRBJ2-7 | NA | TRBV19 | NA | 14
TGTGCCAGTAGAGGCGGGACTCTCGCCGGGGAGCTGTTTTTT | CASRGGTLAGELFF | TRBJ2-2 | NA | TRBV19 | NA | 14
TGTGCCAGCCCACAGGGCAGGGTACCTAACTATGGCTACACCTTC | CASPQGRVPNYGYTF | TRBJ1-2 | NA | TRBV6-5 | NA | 15
TGTGCCAGCAGTATCACAGGGCTAGGGACTGAAGCTTTCTTT | CASSITGLGTEAFF | TRBJ1-1 | NA | TRBV6-5 | NA | 14
TGTGCCAGCAGCTCTATTGCAGCACGGGCAGGGTCGTACAATGAGCAGTTCTTC | CASSSIAARAGSYNEQFF | TRBJ2-1 | NA | TRBV11-2 | NA | 18
TGTGCCAGTAGTGACGCCATTCGACGGACTTACTATGGCTACACCTTC | CASSDAIRRTYYGYTF | TRBJ1-2 | NA | TRBV19 | NA | 16
TGTGCCAGCAGGCCAGGTGATACGCAGTATTTT | CASRPGDTQYF | TRBJ2-3 | NA | TRBV12-3/TRBV12-4 | NA | 11
TGTGCCACCAGCAGAGATGCTTTACAGTCTGGAAACACCATATATTTT | CATSRDALQSGNTIYF | TRBJ1-3 | NA | TRBV15 | NA | 16
TGCGCCAGCAGCTTTGGACAGGTAAAATACAATGAGCAGTTCTTC | CASSFGQVKYNEQFF | TRBJ2-1 | TRBD1 | TRBV5-1 | NA | 15
TGTGCCAGCAGCCGTGACAGGGGGCGGGAGACCCAGTACTTC | CASSRDRGRETQYF | TRBJ2-5 | TRBD1 | TRBV3-1/TRBV3-2 | NA | 14
TGTGCCACTGACAGGGGATGCTCCTATAATTCACCCCTCCACTTT | CATDRGCSYNSPLHF | TRBJ1-6 | TRBD1 | TRBV24-1 | NA | 15
TGTGCCAGCAGCCGATCCGACAGGCCCTCCTATGGCTACACCTTC | CASSRSDRPSYGYTF | TRBJ1-2 | NA | TRBV3-1/TRBV3-2 | NA | 15
TGTGCCAGCAGTCAAGACAGGGTAGAGACCCAGTACTTC | CASSQDRVETQYF | TRBJ2-5 | TRBD1 | TRBV7-2 | once | 13
TGTGCCAGCTCACCCTCCCGCGGGGGGCGGGAGCAGTACTTC | CASSPSRGGREQYF | TRBJ2-7 | TRBD2 | TRBV18 | NA | 14
TGTGCCAGCAGTCGACAAGGGACCATCAGCCGGGAGGGAGTAAATGAGCAGTTCTTC | CASSRQGTISREGVNEQFF | TRBJ2-1 | TRBD2 | TRBV6-6 | NA | 19
TGTGCTAGTGGTTTGTTACAAAAGCGGGACAGGGGATTCTGGGGATTCATCACAGATACGCAGTATTTT | CASGLLQKRDRGFWGFITDTQYF | TRBJ2-3 | TRBD1 | TRBV12-5 | NA | 23
TGTGCCAGCAGTCTAGGTAGGGAGCAGTTCTTC | CASSLGREQFF | TRBJ2-1 | NA | TRBV5-4 | NA | 11
TGTGCCTGGAGTGTACTCACAGTGCAAGAGACCCAGTACTTC | CAWSVLTVQETQYF | TRBJ2-5 | NA | TRBV30 | NA | 14
TGCGCCAGCAGCGGCGGCGGGGAGGGTTCACCCCTCCACTTT | CASSGGGEGSPLHF | TRBJ1-6 | NA | TRBV5-1 | NA | 14
TGTGCCAGCTCACCATCCTCACATACAGGGGAGCATGGCTACACCTTC | CASSPSSHTGEHGYTF | TRBJ1-2 | TRBD1 | TRBV18 | NA | 16
TGTGCCAGCAGCCACTCAAGGGGTGAGCAGTACTTC | CASSHSRGEQYF | TRBJ2-7 | NA | TRBV7-9 | NA | 12
TGTGCCACCAGCAGAGAGAGTGGGTGGCGGCGGGAGTTCAACAATGAGCAGTTCTTC | CATSRESGWRREFNNEQFF | TRBJ2-1 | TRBD2 | TRBV15 | few | 19